This is a list of T cell receptor beta chains from one sample in a study of cytomegalovirus exposure and HLA in healthy donors. Assay: immunoSEQ multiplex PCR; the TCRdb copy retains only in-frame clones and omits some. The sample yields some 130,000 clones, roughly 85% seen once. Sequencing input: PBMCs. The receptors derive from a man aged 35 to 55 in good health and CMV-seronegative. Each CDR3 is given with its conserved first and last residue. The D gene is left open where the match is weak. Size tells how often a clone was seen (once, few, many) or the class of an expanded clone, and some rows leave it out.

TRBV7-2,TRBJ1-2,.,.,CASSLQGSYGYTF,TGTGCCAGCAGCCTACAGGGTTCCTATGGCTACACCTTC
TRBV4-3,TRBJ2-1,.,.,CASSQDNHPSSYNEQFF,TGCGCCAGCAGCCAAGATAATCACCCGAGCTCCTACAATGAGCAGTTCTTC
TRBV10-3,TRBJ2-2,.,TRBD1,CAITPRGTGNTGELFF,TGTGCCATCACCCCCCGTGGGACAGGGAACACCGGGGAGCTGTTTTTT
TRBV4-3,TRBJ1-2,.,.,CASSQDRGYYGYTF,TGCGCCAGCAGCCAAGACAGGGGCTACTATGGCTACACCTTC
TRBV5-8,TRBJ2-5,few,.,CASSLTSQETQYF,TGTGCCAGCAGCCTCACTAGTCAAGAGACCCAGTACTTC
TRBV11-2,TRBJ2-7,.,TRBD2,CASSPLAGVVYEQYF,TGTGCCAGCAGTCCACTAGCGGGAGTGGTCTACGAGCAGTACTTC
TRBV4-3,TRBJ1-2,.,.,CASSQEQRFYGYTF,TGCGCCAGCAGCCAAGAACAGAGATTCTATGGCTACACCTTC
TRBV5-1,TRBJ2-7,.,TRBD1,CASSSIEDRDHEQYF,TGCGCCAGCAGCTCGATTGAGGACAGGGACCACGAGCAGTACTTC
TRBV6-6,TRBJ2-2,.,.,CASRGQRDTGELFF,TGTGCCAGCAGGGGTCAGCGAGACACCGGGGAGCTGTTTTTT
TRBV9,TRBJ2-7,few,.,CASSFGATSSYEQYF,TGTGCCAGCAGCTTTGGGGCCACTTCCTCCTACGAGCAGTACTTC
TRBV11-2,TRBJ1-5,.,.,CASSLVSGMESSQPQHF,TGTGCCAGCAGCTTAGTTTCAGGGATGGAGAGTAGTCAGCCCCAGCATTTT
TRBV9,TRBJ1-1,.,.,CASSVGGDTEAFF,TGTGCCAGCAGCGTGGGGGGGGACACTGAAGCTTTCTTT
TRBV27,TRBJ2-2,.,.,CASSLPTGELFF,TGTGCCAGCAGTCTACCCACCGGGGAGCTGTTTTTT
TRBV7-9,TRBJ2-7,.,TRBD1,CSSSLDRDEQYF,TGTTCCAGCAGCCTCGACAGGGACGAGCAGTACTTC
TRBV14,TRBJ1-2,.,.,CASSPGDYGYTF,TGTGCCAGCAGTCCGGGAGACTATGGCTACACCTTC
TRBV5-5,TRBJ1-1,.,.,CASSLSGVTEAFF,TGTGCCAGCAGCTTGTCGGGAGTCACTGAAGCTTTCTTT
TRBV7-2,TRBJ1-5,.,.,CASTFSTEGMGNQPQHF,TGTGCCAGCACCTTCAGCACAGAGGGTATGGGCAATCAGCCCCAGCATTTT
TRBV19,TRBJ1-5,few,TRBD1,CASSFYRTGSNQPQHF,TGTGCCAGCTCCTTCTACCGGACAGGTAGCAATCAGCCCCAGCATTTT
TRBV30,TRBJ2-5,.,.,CAWSVLEGSGGQYF,TGTGCCTGGAGTGTACTTGAGGGGTCCGGGGGCCAGTACTTC
TRBV6-1,TRBJ1-6,.,TRBD1,CASTNPRGQISPLHF,TGTGCCAGCACCAATCCCAGGGGACAGATTTCACCCCTCCACTTT
TRBV7-2,TRBJ2-1,.,TRBD1,CASSKPGTDNEQFF,TGTGCCAGCAGCAAACCCGGGACAGACAATGAGCAGTTCTTC
TRBV27,TRBJ2-7,.,.,CASSEEGYLPYEQYF,TGTGCCAGCAGTGAGGAGGGGTATCTTCCCTACGAGCAGTACTTC
TRBV7-3,TRBJ1-1,.,.,CASSLMEDTEAFF,TGTGCCAGCAGCTTAATGGAGGACACTGAAGCTTTCTTT
TRBV4-1,TRBJ1-2,.,.,CASSQEEDHYGYTF,TGCGCCAGCAGCCAAGAAGAGGATCACTATGGCTACACCTTC
TRBV4-3,TRBJ1-5,once,.,CASSQVVGSGQPQHF,TGCGCCAGCAGCCAAGTGGTCGGCTCAGGTCAGCCCCAGCATTTT
TRBV5-6,TRBJ2-3,.,.,CASSLGQITDTQYF,TGTGCCAGCAGCTTGGGACAAATCACAGATACGCAGTATTTT
TRBV7-3,TRBJ2-3,.,.,CASSLGTDTQYF,TGTGCCAGCAGCCTAGGCACAGATACGCAGTATTTT
TRBV9,TRBJ1-2,.,.,CASSESRRGDYGYTF,TGTGCCAGCAGCGAGTCCCGCAGGGGTGACTATGGCTACACCTTC
TRBV6-6,TRBJ1-5,.,.,CASSEGIQPQHF,TGTGCCAGCAGTGAGGGCATCCAGCCCCAGCATTTT
TRBV5-1,TRBJ2-5,.,.,CASSHSQETQYF,TGCGCCAGCAGCCACAGCCAAGAGACCCAGTACTTC
TRBV19,TRBJ2-7,.,.,CASSQGDEQYF,TGTGCCAGTAGTCAAGGGGACGAGCAGTACTTC
TRBV19,TRBJ2-5,.,.,CASSPRQADRETQYF,TGTGCCAGTAGTCCAAGACAGGCAGATAGGGAGACCCAGTACTTC
TRBV4-1,TRBJ2-5,.,.,CASSQGWYGTQYF,TGCGCCAGCAGCCAAGGCTGGTACGGGACCCAGTACTTC
TRBV7-9,TRBJ2-5,.,.,CSSSLDWETQYF,TGTTCCAGCAGCTTAGACTGGGAGACCCAGTACTTC
TRBV7-9,TRBJ1-5,.,TRBD1,CSSSLLGTASNQPQHF,TGTTCCAGCAGCTTACTCGGGACAGCCAGCAATCAGCCCCAGCATTTT
TRBV6-1,TRBJ1-2,few,.,CASIWRDWDGYTF,TGTGCCAGCATTTGGAGGGATTGGGATGGCTACACCTTC
TRBV5-6,TRBJ2-1,.,TRBD2,CASSLRTSGGAGDEQFF,TGTGCCAGCAGCTTGCGGACTAGCGGGGGGGCAGGAGATGAGCAGTTCTTC
TRBV10-1,TRBJ2-2,.,TRBD2,CASSESGPNGGAGELFF,TGCGCCAGCAGTGAGTCGGGTCCAAACGGGGGGGCTGGTGAGCTGTTTTTT
TRBV6-1,TRBJ1-6,.,.,CASSEVGIGRTVRNSPLHF,TGTGCCAGCAGTGAAGTCGGAATCGGAAGGACAGTCCGGAATTCACCCCTCCACTTT
TRBV4-1,TRBJ1-5,.,.,CASRGAPNQPQHF,TGCGCCAGCAGAGGGGCTCCCAATCAGCCCCAGCATTTT
TRBV7-2,TRBJ2-7,.,.,CASSSTTGSYEQYF,TGTGCCAGCAGCTCGACGACCGGGAGCTACGAGCAGTACTTC
TRBV2,TRBJ2-3,.,.,CASSSLGTDTQYF,TGTGCCAGCTCTAGTTTAGGCACAGATACGCAGTATTTT
TRBV25-1,TRBJ2-7,once,.,CASRGQGPSYEQYF,TGTGCCAGCAGAGGGCAGGGGCCTTCCTACGAGCAGTACTTC
TRBV2,TRBJ1-1,.,.,CASSEALVGQTESNTEAFF,TGTGCCAGCAGTGAAGCGCTGGTAGGACAGACGGAGAGCAACACTGAAGCTTTCTTT
TRBV19,TRBJ2-5,few,.,CASSIGAGWGETQYF,TGTGCCAGTAGTATAGGGGCAGGGTGGGGAGAGACCCAGTACTTC
TRBV2,TRBJ2-7,.,.,CASSDFDRAYEQYF,TGTGCCAGCAGTGATTTTGACAGAGCCTACGAGCAGTACTTC
TRBV23-1,TRBJ2-1,.,TRBD2,CASGGTSGSYNEQFF,TGCGCCAGCGGCGGGACTAGCGGCTCCTACAATGAGCAGTTCTTC
TRBV4-3,TRBJ2-1,.,TRBD2,CASSQGSGGSYNEQFF,TGCGCCAGCAGCCAAGGGTCGGGGGGATCCTACAATGAGCAGTTCTTC
TRBV2,TRBJ1-4,.,.,CASRRREGEKLFF,TGTGCCAGCAGGAGACGGGAAGGTGAAAAACTGTTTTTT
TRBV2,TRBJ1-4,.,.,CASSEGGANEKLFF,TGTGCCAGCAGTGAAGGGGGGGCTAATGAAAAACTGTTTTTT
TRBV29-1,TRBJ1-4,.,.,CSVTAATNEKLFF,TGCAGCGTCACAGCGGCAACTAATGAAAAACTGTTTTTT
TRBV28,TRBJ2-3,.,.,CASSPPGTDTQYF,TGTGCCAGCAGTCCTCCAGGAACAGATACGCAGTATTTT
TRBV4-2,TRBJ2-7,.,.,CASSQDRTYEQYF,TGTGCCAGCAGCCAAGACAGGACCTACGAGCAGTACTTC
TRBV5-1,TRBJ2-2,.,TRBD2,CASSWGTSGVNTGELFF,TGCGCCAGCAGCTGGGGGACTAGCGGGGTAAACACCGGGGAGCTGTTTTTT
TRBV19,TRBJ2-3,once,.,CASSIGVARSTDTQYF,TGTGCCAGTAGTATAGGGGTGGCTAGAAGCACAGATACGCAGTATTTT
TRBV5-1,TRBJ2-5,few,TRBD1,CASTRQGAPEQETQYF,TGCGCCAGCACCCGACAGGGGGCGCCGGAACAAGAGACCCAGTACTTC